Below, one T cell receptor beta chain is given with its context. What it binds is not known. This sample stems from a study of OX40 agonist ivuxolimab in advanced cancers. At the level of the study: Three patients responded partially, comprising one with hepatocellular carcinoma and two with cutaneous melanoma.

The CDR3 consists of 13 residues. Germline V CDR1 and CDR2: LNHDA, SQIVND (reference sequence). Between the trimmed V and J ends, which lost 3 bases and 6 bases, there was a span of 12 bases. General observations from the study: At doses 0.1 to 3.0 mg/kg, CD4+ and CD8+ clones expanded.

Repertoires were generated with immunoSEQ multiplex PCR, while TCRdb's copy carries only in-frame clones and drops some. The table lists tens of thousands of clones, roughly 80% of them singletons, with about 4.1% in the top ten. This chain uses TRBV19 with TRBJ2-7, with unresolved D. The material sequenced was CD4+ or CD8+ T cells sorted from blood, taken in a trial of the OX40 agonist ivuxolimab. The TCR sequence derives from an adult with an advanced solid tumor such as melanoma, head and neck, liver or kidney cancer. The CDR3 protein is CASSMQGWGEQYF. The DNA for the CDR3 is TGTGCCAGTAGTATGCAAGGGTGGGGCGAGCAGTACTTC.